This passage covers 26 T cell receptor beta chains from one sample sequenced in a study of radiation and T cells in renal cell carcinoma. Regarding time point: blood 4 weeks post-SBRT, at nephrectomy. Treatment defined: 15 Gy SBRT to primary tumor, nephrectomy 4 weeks later. Measured with immunoSEQ multiplex PCR; TCRdb has only the in-frame clones, and not every one. The sample has about 78,000 clones, roughly nine tenths seen once. The material was blood, obtained from a patient whose treatment included radiotherapy and nephrectomy. The source is a woman aged 70-85 years with renal cell carcinoma.

The CDR3 loop reads CASSPLRSQETQYF. In nucleotides, the CDR3 is TGTGCCAGCAGTCCCCTCCGGTCCCAAGAGACCCAGTACTTC. The chain carries TRBV28 and TRBJ2-5; D not certain. Trimming cost V 5 bases and J 1 base, with 11 bases left between them. Germline CDR1 MDHEN, CDR2 SYDVKM. The CDR3 totals 14 residues.

The J gene is TRBJ2-1, the V gene TRBV9; 12 bases line up with TRBD2. Germline lookup yields CDR1 SGDLS and CDR2 YYNGEE. This CDR3 spans 17 amino acids. V trimming: 0 bases; J trimming: 8 bases; junction bases outside the gene matches: 9. CDR3 nucleotides: TGTGCCAGCAGCGTAGCTGGGTCTAGCGGGGGGGTCCATGAGCAGTTCTTC. Its protein product is CASSVAGSSGGVHEQFF.

The chain is built from TRBV6-1 and TRBJ2-1; D perhaps matches TRBD1 (5 bases). Trimming took off 2 bases at V and 9 bases at J, with 11 bases between the two ends. CDR1 MNHNS and CDR2 SASEGT come from the germline V gene. This CDR3 has 13 amino acids. CDR3 region: CASSEWVRAEQFF. CDR3 sequence (DNA): TGTGCCAGCAGTGAATGGGTCAGGGCTGAGCAGTTCTTC.

This clone was seen once. As DNA, the CDR3 is TGTGCCAGCAGCTTAATGGGACAGGGGGACTATGGCTACACCTTC. Translating gives CASSLMGQGDYGYTF. V usage is TRBV11-3 and J usage is TRBJ1-2; 11 bases fit TRBD1. The germline V gene encodes CDR1 SGHNT and CDR2 YENEEA. The V and J ends lost 2 bases and 3 bases, in that order; junction bases with no gene match: 2. The CDR3 consists of 15 residues.

The genes are TRBV7-2 and TRBJ2-7, with 10 bases aligning to TRBD2. The ends lost 2 bases at V and 5 bases at J; junction bases unmatched: 18. This CDR3 comprises 19 residues. Germline CDR1 SGHTA, CDR2 FQGNSA. CDR3 DNA sequence: TGTGCCAGCAGCTTAAGGGTAGCGGGGGGTTGGGGTTCGACCCACGAGCAGTACTTC. This translates into CASSLRVAGGWGSTHEQYF. Using reference TRBV7-2 and TRBJ2-7 for the parts outside the CDR3, the full variable domain is GAGVSQSPSNKVTEKGKDVELRCDPISGHTALYWYRQSLGQGLEFLIYFQGNSAPDKSGLPSDRFSAERTGGSVSTLTIQRTQQEDSAVYLCASSLRVAGGWGSTHEQYFGPGTRLTVT.

This CDR3 is CASSPPGTGYNSPLHF. The CDR3 DNA follows: TGTGCCAGCAGCCCACCCGGGACAGGCTATAATTCACCCCTCCACTTT. J is TRBJ1-6 and V is TRBV7-2; 8 positions match TRBD1. Trimming removed 5 bases from V and 3 bases from J; junction bases left unmatched: 6. The germline V gene encodes CDR1 SGHTA and CDR2 FQGNSA. CDR3 length equals 16 residues.

The CDR3 DNA sequence: TGCGCCAGCAGCTTGGGGGGCAATGAAGCTTTCTTT. Translated: CASSLGGNEAFF. J is TRBJ1-1 and V is TRBV5-1; D possibly corresponds to TRBD1 (5 bases). The germline V gene encodes CDR1 SGHRS and CDR2 YFSETQ. The CDR3 consists of 12 residues. V was clipped by 0 bases and J by 7 bases, with 7 bases between them.

DNA of the CDR3: TGTGCCAGCAGCTTAAAAGAGACCCAGTACTTC. Residues: CASSLKETQYF. V gene TRBV7-2 combines with J gene TRBJ2-5; no clear D gene. V gave up 2 bases and J gave up 3 bases, with 1 base separating them. The CDR3 sequence is 11 residues long. CDR1 SGHTA and CDR2 FQGNSA come from the germline V gene.

The gene calls are TRBV6-1 and TRBJ1-2; 10 bases align to TRBD1. The CDR3 extends over 14 amino acids. Germline trimming cut 1 base from V and 8 bases from J; bases unmatched to any gene: 4. CDR1 is MNHNS and CDR2 is SASEGT in the germline V gene. CDR3 protein: CASSEGQGASGYTF. The CDR3 DNA follows: TGTGCCAGCAGTGAAGGACAGGGGGCGTCGGGCTACACCTTC.

The V and J genes are TRBV5-1 and TRBJ2-6, with a possible D match to TRBD1 (6 bases). The CDR3 runs 20 residues. The germline V and J ends were trimmed by 1 base and 4 bases, with 24 bases remaining between them. CDR1 and CDR2 from the germline V gene are SGHRS and YFSETQ. The CDR3 reads CASSLTPWTASSLGANVLTF. The CDR3 nucleotides are TGCGCCAGCAGCTTGACCCCTTGGACAGCCTCTTCTCTGGGGGCCAACGTCCTGACTTTC.

The chain is built from TRBV7-9 and TRBJ1-1, with D tentatively TRBD1 (6 bases). CDR3 size: 15 residues. Germline CDR1 SEHNR, CDR2 FQNEAQ (reference sequence). Trimming cost V 7 bases and J 4 bases, with 19 bases left between them. The DNA for the CDR3 is TGTGCCAGCACCGCGACGGGGGGCTCGGTCACTGAAGCTTTCTTT. It encodes CASTATGGSVTEAFF.

V usage is TRBV5-4 and J usage is TRBJ2-1, with TRBD1 as a possible D gene (5 bases). Looked up from germline, CDR1 is SGHNT and CDR2 is YYREEE (reference sequence). V shed 0 bases and J shed 6 bases, with 7 bases lying between them. There are 13 residues in the CDR3. The CDR3 DNA reads TGTGCCAGCAGCTTGGCACAGGCCAATGAGCAGTTCTTC. Its protein product is CASSLAQANEQFF.

This clone came up a few times. Mismatch with germline at one junction end may stem from a read error. The V call is TRBV7-7, the J call TRBJ1-2; a possible D gene is TRBD1 (5 bases). The CDR3 has 15 residues. Germline lookup yields CDR1 SSHAT and CDR2 FNYEAQ (reference sequence). As DNA, the CDR3 is TGTGCTAGCAGACCCATAACGCCAGGGTTTGGAGTCTACACCTTC. Its translation is CASRPITPGFGVYTF.

The V gene is TRBV5-8, the J gene TRBJ1-5; D might be TRBD1 (5 bases). Trimming removed 4 bases at V and 8 bases at J, with 19 bases between. The CDR3 is made up of 15 amino acids. The germline gives CDR1 SGHTS, CDR2 YDEGEE. The CDR3 loop reads CASSPGTDPREPQHF. As DNA, the CDR3 is TGTGCCAGCAGCCCCGGGACGGACCCCAGGGAGCCCCAGCATTTT.

The rearrangement joins TRBV5-4 to TRBJ1-2, with D perhaps TRBD1 (5 bases). CDR1 is SGHNT and CDR2 is YYREEE in the germline V gene (reference sequence). V lost 2 bases and J 6 bases, leaving 14 bases between the germline ends. The CDR3 has 14 amino acids. The CDR3 bases are TGTGCCAGCAGCTTCCGGGGGTCCCTCCATGGCTACACCTTC. Its translation is CASSFRGSLHGYTF.

The chain couples TRBV7-9 to TRBJ2-6, with D possibly matching TRBD2 (5 bases). Germline CDR1 is SEHNR and CDR2 is FQNEAQ (reference sequence). The CDR3 totals 15 residues. V was clipped by 5 bases and J by 1 base, with 9 bases between them. CDR3 in amino acids: CASSQSGSGANVLTF. As DNA, the CDR3 is TGTGCCAGCAGCCAATCGGGGTCTGGGGCCAACGTCCTGACTTTC.

The V gene is TRBV18, the J gene TRBJ1-2; D remains unclear. Trimming stripped 1 base from V and 6 bases from J, with 12 bases between. Germline lookup yields CDR1 KGHSH and CDR2 LQKENI. The CDR3 extends over 14 amino acids. For the CDR3, the DNA is TGTGCCAGCTCACCACAGCTAGTGGCCGATGGCTACACCTTC. This codes for CASSPQLVADGYTF.

The rearrangement uses TRBV29-1 and TRBJ2-5; D possibly matches TRBD1 or TRBD2 (6 bases each). V lost 5 bases, J lost 5 bases, and 9 bases lay in between. Per germline, CDR1 SQVTM and CDR2 ANQGSEA. The CDR3 is 11 amino acids. CDR3 amino acids: CSVRGEETQYF. The CDR3 DNA reads as TGCAGCGTTAGGGGGGAGGAGACCCAGTACTTC.

This clone has just one count. J is TRBJ1-5 and V is TRBV9; D unresolved. Deletions cut 0 bases from V and 2 bases from J, with 9 bases between. The CDR3 extends over 15 amino acids. Per germline, CDR1 SGDLS and CDR2 YYNGEE. DNA of the CDR3: TGTGCCAGCAGCGTAGAAGGTTTGGGCAATCAGCCCCAGCATTTT. This gives the protein CASSVEGLGNQPQHF.

This clone is a singleton in its sample. This chain links TRBV19 with TRBJ1-2; 11 bases agree with TRBD1. The CDR3 is made up of 15 amino acids. The V segment lost 6 bases and the J segment 4 bases; nucleotides outside the gene matches: 7. CDR1 and CDR2 from the germline V gene are LNHDA and SQIVND (reference sequence). CDR3 sequence: CASSGRTGGAYGYTF. The DNA for the CDR3 is TGTGCCAGTAGCGGACGGACAGGGGGCGCCTATGGCTACACCTTC.

The rearrangement uses TRBV7-8 and TRBJ1-5, with D possibly matching TRBD1 (6 bases). This CDR3 has 16 residues. The germline V gene encodes CDR1 SGHVS and CDR2 FQNEAQ. Trimming left V 4 bases short and J 0 bases short, with 13 bases between. The CDR3 protein is CASSSLGGNSNQPQHF. The CDR3 nucleotides are TGTGCCAGCAGCTCACTCGGGGGCAATAGCAATCAGCCCCAGCATTTT.

V usage is TRBV7-6 and J usage is TRBJ2-1; possible D gene TRBD1, 5 bases. Per the germline V gene, CDR1 is SGHVS and CDR2 is FNYEAQ. The V and J ends lost 5 bases and 0 bases respectively, with 14 bases between them. The CDR3 spans 16 residues. The CDR3 spells CASSPTDMSSYNEQFF. The CDR3 DNA reads TGTGCCAGCAGCCCCACGGACATGTCCTCCTACAATGAGCAGTTCTTC.

The rearrangement joins TRBV10-3 to TRBJ2-1, with a possible D match to TRBD1 (6 bases). The CDR3 contains 15 residues. Trimming removed 8 bases at V and 3 bases at J, with 17 bases between. Germline V gives CDR1 ENHRY, CDR2 SYGVKD. The CDR3 here is CAIGVRDKIYNEQFF. Here the CDR3 DNA reads TGTGCCATCGGGGTAAGGGACAAGATCTACAATGAGCAGTTCTTC.

As DNA, the CDR3 is TGTGCCAGCAGCTCGACAGTCCGCGCGGGGAGCCAGTACTTC. Protein product: CASSSTVRAGSQYF. The J gene is TRBJ2-5, the V gene TRBV7-2; D is possibly TRBD2 (6 bases). CDR3 length: 14 residues. Between the trimmed V and J ends, which lost 4 bases and 10 bases, there was a span of 19 bases. CDR1 is SGHTA and CDR2 is FQGNSA in the germline V gene.

J is TRBJ2-1 and V is TRBV7-9; D is unclear. The germline gives CDR1 SEHNR, CDR2 FQNEAQ (reference sequence). V lost 7 bases and J lost 7, with 14 bases in between. The CDR3 runs 13 residues. In DNA, the CDR3 is TGTGCCAGCACTCCCCCGGGCAGGAATGAGCAGTTCTTC. Translation gives CASTPPGRNEQFF.

This clone was seen more than once but under ten times. The rearrangement links TRBV7-6 to TRBJ2-3, with a tentative D call TRBD2 (5 bases). V was clipped by 0 bases and J by 2 bases, with 6 bases between them. Germline V gives CDR1 SGHVS, CDR2 FNYEAQ. The CDR3 is 14 amino acids. CDR3 nucleotides: TGTGCCAGCAGCTTAGCGGAGGCCACAGATACGCAGTATTTT. Its protein product is CASSLAEATDTQYF.